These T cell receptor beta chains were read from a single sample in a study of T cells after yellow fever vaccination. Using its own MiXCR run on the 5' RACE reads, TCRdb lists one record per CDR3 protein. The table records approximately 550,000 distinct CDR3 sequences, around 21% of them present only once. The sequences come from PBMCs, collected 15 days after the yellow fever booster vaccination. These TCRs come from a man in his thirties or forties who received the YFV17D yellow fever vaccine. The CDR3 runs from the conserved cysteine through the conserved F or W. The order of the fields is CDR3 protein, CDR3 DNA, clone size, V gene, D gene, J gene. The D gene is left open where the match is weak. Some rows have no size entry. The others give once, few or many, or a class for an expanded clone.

CASRKEALELETQYF | TGTGCCAGCAGAAAAGAAGCTTTGGAGTTGGAGACCCAGTACTTC | NA | TRBV2 | NA | TRBJ2-5
CASSSGRGGYNEQFF | TGTGCCAGCAGCTCAGGCCGGGGGGGCTACAATGAGCAGTTCTTC | NA | TRBV5-4 | TRBD2 | TRBJ2-1
CASSFQPGLAQGNEQFF | TGCGCCAGCAGCTTCCAGCCGGGACTAGCGCAGGGAAATGAGCAGTTCTTC | few | TRBV5-1 | TRBD2 | TRBJ2-1
CATKGQGFVYEQYF | TGTGCCACCAAGGGACAGGGGTTTGTCTACGAGCAGTACTTC | NA | TRBV10-3 | TRBD1 | TRBJ2-7
CASRPDRLAGFSKTQYF | TGTGCCAGCAGACCCGACCGACTAGCGGGATTTAGCAAGACCCAGTACTTC | few | TRBV6-2/TRBV6-3 | TRBD2 | TRBJ2-5
CSVADSVYEQYF | TGCAGCGTTGCGGACAGTGTCTACGAGCAGTACTTC | NA | TRBV29-1 | NA | TRBJ2-7
CASTQRGLEGETQYF | TGTGCCAGCACCCAAAGGGGTCTAGAGGGGGAGACCCAGTACTTC | few | TRBV2 | NA | TRBJ2-5
CASSTTGLHNEQFF | TGTGCCAGCAGCACCACGGGACTCCACAATGAGCAGTTCTTC | NA | TRBV7-8 | NA | TRBJ2-1
CASREDRVKETQYF | TGTGCCAGCAGAGAAGACAGGGTGAAAGAGACCCAGTACTTC | NA | TRBV2 | TRBD1 | TRBJ2-5
CASSRVGQGADEQFF | TGTGCCAGCAGCAGAGTGGGACAGGGGGCCGATGAGCAGTTCTTC | NA | TRBV5-4 | TRBD1 | TRBJ2-1
CASGFTGGRPYGYTF | TGTGCCAGCGGATTTACAGGGGGAAGACCCTATGGCTACACCTTC | few | TRBV7-2 | TRBD1 | TRBJ1-2
CGGLKDEDQPQHF | TGTGGAGGTCTGAAGGATGAGGATCAGCCCCAGCATTTT | few | TRBV19 | NA | TRBJ1-5